Each of the 32 T cell receptor beta chains below was sequenced from the same sample in a study of identical twins. TCRdb re-analysed the 5' RACE reads in MiXCR, keeping a single row per CDR3 protein. Of some 240,000 distinct CDR3 sequences listed, over 9.5% are singletons. The sample was memory T cells sorted from blood. All receptors derive from a man in his fifties in good health.

In its sample, this clonotype was seen many times. The V call is TRBV20-1, the J call TRBJ2-7, with D maybe TRBD1 (5 bases). The germline gives CDR1 DFQATT, CDR2 SNEGSKA (reference sequence). This CDR3 comprises 14 residues. V was cut by 4 bases and J by 1 base, with 14 bases left in between. CDR3: CSAKIMAGSYEQYF. The CDR3 bases are TGCAGTGCTAAAATTATGGCAGGGTCCTACGAGCAGTACTTC.

This clonotype was seen ten or more times. The rearrangement joins TRBV6-1 to TRBJ1-3; maybe TRBD1 (6 bases). The germline gives CDR1 MNHNS, CDR2 SASEGT. Trimming shortened V by 5 bases and J by 1 base, and 18 bases separated the two germline ends. This CDR3 is built from 17 residues. The CDR3 DNA follows: TGTGCCAGCAGTCCTGGGACATACCGCTCTTCTGGAAACACCATATATTTT. Translation: CASSPGTYRSSGNTIYF.

V gene TRBV29-1 combines with J gene TRBJ2-1; 7 bases map to TRBD2. V lost 4 bases, J lost 5 bases, and 14 bases stayed unmatched. Germline V CDR1 and CDR2: SQVTM, ANQGSEA. This CDR3 has 16 residues. CDR3 DNA: TGCAGCGTTGCCAGCGGGACTCCGGCCCAGAACAATGAGCAGTTCTTC. Protein: CSVASGTPAQNNEQFF.

There are a few counts of this clonotype. The J gene is TRBJ2-3, the V gene TRBV28; tentatively, D is TRBD2 (5 bases). The germline gives CDR1 MDHEN, CDR2 SYDVKM. V gave up 5 bases and J gave up 6 bases, with 21 bases separating them. The CDR3 loop spans 16 amino acids. The CDR3 DNA reads TGTGCCAGCAGTCCCAATCTAGCCCTCCGTGTGGATACGCAGTATTTT. Protein: CASSPNLALRVDTQYF.

V is TRBV6-2 or TRBV6-3 and J is TRBJ1-2; the D is unclear. Per germline, CDR1 MNHEY and CDR2 SVGEGT. V lost 6 bases and J 7 bases, leaving 15 bases between the germline ends. The CDR3 loop spans 13 amino acids. CDR3 amino acids: CASRGQVEGGYTF. The CDR3 nucleotides are TGTGCCAGCAGAGGCCAAGTCGAGGGTGGCTACACCTTC.

This clonotype was counted many times. The V call is TRBV6-2 or TRBV6-3, the J call TRBJ1-2; 7 bases fit TRBD1. The ends lost 2 bases at V and 2 bases at J; junction bases unmatched: 11. CDR1 and CDR2 from the germline V gene are MNHEY and SVGEGT. This CDR3 comprises 17 residues. The CDR3 DNA is TGTGCCAGCAGTTACGAACATTGGGACAGAACAAACTATGGCTACACCTTC. Protein sequence: CASSYEHWDRTNYGYTF.

This clonotype was detected many times. The chain recombines TRBV20-1 with TRBJ1-2; tentatively, D is TRBD1 (6 bases). This CDR3 is built from 15 residues. V lost 3 bases and J 4 bases, leaving 18 bases between the germline ends. Germline values: CDR1 DFQATT, CDR2 SNEGSKA (reference sequence). The chain's CDR3 is CSASGGARRGYGYTF. Here the CDR3 DNA reads TGCAGTGCTAGTGGGGGGGCCCGCCGAGGCTATGGCTACACCTTC.

The chain couples TRBV20-1 to TRBJ2-1; 7 bases agree with TRBD2. The germline V gene has CDR1 DFQATT and CDR2 SNEGSKA (reference sequence). Trimming removed 2 bases from V and 2 bases from J; junction bases left unmatched: 6. CDR3 size: 15 residues. The CDR3 here is CSARPPSGTYNEQFF. The CDR3 nucleotides read TGCAGTGCTAGACCCCCTAGCGGAACCTACAATGAGCAGTTCTTC.

This clonotype appeared many times. The V and J genes are TRBV20-1 and TRBJ2-1, with D perhaps matching TRBD2 (6 bases). The CDR3 length is 14 residues. V was cut by 3 bases and J by 5 bases, with 14 bases left in between. The germline V gene has CDR1 DFQATT and CDR2 SNEGSKA (reference sequence). CDR3 DNA sequence: TGCAGTGCTAGTCGCCAAGGAGGGGACAATGAGCAGTTCTTC. It is translated as CSASRQGGDNEQFF.

This clonotype has just a few counts. The chain employs TRBV3-1 and TRBJ2-5; 7 positions match TRBD2. The CDR3 loop spans 14 amino acids. V shed 2 bases and J 2 bases; nucleotides not matched to a gene: 2. CDR1 LGHDT and CDR2 YNNKEL come from the germline V gene (reference sequence). The CDR3 sequence: CASSQRGGQETQYF. The CDR3 bases are TGTGCCAGCAGCCAACGGGGAGGGCAAGAGACCCAGTACTTC.

V is TRBV6-5 and J is TRBJ1-4; 7 bases are a match to TRBD1. With 2 bases clipped from V and 8 bases from J, the junction kept 5 bases outside the gene matches. Per germline, CDR1 MNHEY and CDR2 SVGAGI. There are 14 residues in the CDR3. The DNA for the CDR3 is TGTGCCAGCAGTTACGGAGGGGGCTCGGAAAAACTGTTTTTT. It specifies CASSYGGGSEKLFF.

V usage is TRBV6-2 or TRBV6-3 and J usage is TRBJ2-7; no reliable D call. Per the germline V gene, CDR1 is MNHEY and CDR2 is SVGEGT. V gave up 2 bases and J gave up 3 bases, with 20 bases separating them. The CDR3 covers 17 residues. CDR3 sequence reads: CASSYPTEGIHRYEQYF. Written as DNA, the CDR3 is TGTGCCAGCAGTTACCCAACTGAAGGAATTCACCGCTACGAGCAGTACTTC.

The sample holds many counts of this clonotype. The chain recombines TRBV7-9 with TRBJ2-2; 10 nucleotides agree with TRBD2. The CDR3 has 15 residues. Germline CDR1 and CDR2: SEHNR and FQNEAQ (reference sequence). After removal of 5 bases from V and 2 bases from J, the junction contained 2 bases not matched to a gene. The CDR3 sequence: CASSASGGNTGELFF. CDR3 sequence (DNA): TGTGCCAGCAGCGCTAGCGGGGGCAACACCGGGGAGCTGTTTTTT.

There are many counts of this clonotype. Written as DNA, the CDR3 is TGTGCCAGCAGCCCCGGGACTAGCGGGAGAGGTAATGAGCAGTTCTTC. It translates to CASSPGTSGRGNEQFF. The rearrangement joins TRBV7-9 to TRBJ2-1; 14 positions agree with TRBD2. Germline V gene data show CDR1 as SEHNR and CDR2 as FQNEAQ (reference sequence). The CDR3 loop spans 16 amino acids. J was trimmed by 7 bases and V by 5 bases; bases with no gene match: 7.

This clonotype was counted many times. J is TRBJ2-1 and V is TRBV10-3; D is ambiguous. The CDR3 extends over 11 amino acids. Looked up from germline, CDR1 is ENHRY and CDR2 is SYGVKD. V was clipped by 7 bases and J by 7 bases, with 8 bases between them. CDR3 region: CAIIGRNEQFF. In DNA form, the CDR3 reads TGTGCCATCATTGGGCGGAATGAGCAGTTCTTC.

CDR3: CASSSEWTGFAPSTDTQYF. In DNA form, the CDR3 reads TGTGCCAGCAGTTCAGAATGGACAGGTTTCGCCCCTAGCACAGATACGCAGTATTTT. V is TRBV28 and J is TRBJ2-3; 7 nucleotides line up with TRBD1. Trimming removed 4 bases from V and 0 bases from J; junction bases left unmatched: 16. Germline V gene lookup returns CDR1 MDHEN and CDR2 SYDVKM. The CDR3 is made up of 19 amino acids.

The chain joins TRBV3-1 to TRBJ2-1; 8 positions match TRBD2. Germline-derived CDR1 and CDR2 are LGHDT and YNNKEL (reference sequence). Unmatched junction bases numbered 8, after V lost 4 bases and J lost 6 bases. This CDR3 has 15 amino acids. CDR3 sequence reads: CASSPPPGRGNEQFF. CDR3 in DNA: TGTGCCAGCAGCCCGCCCCCCGGGAGGGGCAATGAGCAGTTCTTC.

This clonotype was seen once. This rearrangement joins TRBV5-1 to TRBJ2-3, with D unresolved. CDR3 length equals 15 residues. Germline CDR1 is SGHRS and CDR2 is YFSETQ. V was clipped by 0 bases and J by 1 base, with 9 bases between them. Here the CDR3 DNA reads TGCGCCAGCAGCTTGGTGGTAGCCCGCACAGATACGCAGTATTTT. Translation: CASSLVVARTDTQYF.

CDR3 in amino acids: CASSLSGGAHQPQHF. The CDR3 bases are TGTGCCAGCAGCTTGTCGGGGGGCGCCCACCAGCCCCAGCATTTT. This chain links TRBV7-9 with TRBJ1-5, with D perhaps TRBD1 (6 bases). Trimming took off 3 bases at V and 7 bases at J, with 16 bases between the two ends. There are 15 residues in the CDR3. CDR1 is SEHNR, CDR2 FQNEAQ, per germline (reference sequence).

This clonotype has at least ten counts. V gene TRBV10-3 combines with J gene TRBJ2-5; 14 bases are a match to TRBD2. The CDR3 totals 15 residues. V lost 10 bases to trimming and J lost 3 bases; unmatched junction nucleotides: 7. Per the germline V gene, CDR1 is ENHRY and CDR2 is SYGVKD. CDR3 region: CANSPTSGGEETQYF. The CDR3 DNA is TGTGCCAACTCACCGACTAGCGGGGGGGAAGAGACCCAGTACTTC.

This clonotype appeared a single time. A much larger clone differs from this one at a single base, so this may be a read error. This chain connects TRBV4-3 to TRBJ1-2; a weak D match, TRBD1 (5 bases). Per the germline V gene, CDR1 is LGHNA and CDR2 is YSLEER. This CDR3 is built from 13 residues. CDR3 DNA: TGCGCCAGCAGCCAAGGGGGGGTTTATGGCTCCACCTTC. Its protein product is CASSQGGVYGSTF.

The chain carries TRBV11-2 and TRBJ2-1; 8 bases are shared with TRBD2. V lost 5 bases, J lost 4 bases, and 10 bases stayed unmatched. Germline loops: CDR1 SGHAT, CDR2 FQNNGV. The CDR3 has 16 amino acids. This CDR3 reads CASSLQPGGLYNEQFF. Here the CDR3 DNA reads TGTGCCAGCAGCCTGCAGCCGGGGGGGCTATACAATGAGCAGTTCTTC.

The V gene is TRBV6-1, the J gene TRBJ2-1; 9 nucleotides agree with TRBD2. CDR1 and CDR2 from the germline V gene are MNHNS and SASEGT. The CDR3 is 17 amino acids. V trimming: 3 bases; J trimming: 0 bases; junction bases outside the gene matches: 6. In DNA form, the CDR3 reads TGTGCCAGCAGTGAGGAGCGGGGGGCCTCCTCCTACAATGAGCAGTTCTTC. Its translation: CASSEERGASSYNEQFF.

The sample holds many counts of this clonotype. The rearrangement joins TRBV10-3 to TRBJ2-5, with D perhaps TRBD1 or TRBD2 (7 bases each). There are 13 residues in the CDR3. Germline V lookup: CDR1 ENHRY, CDR2 SYGVKD. The V end lost 4 bases, the J end lost 5 bases, and 11 bases lay between the germline ends. In DNA form, the CDR3 reads TGTGCCATCAGTGCGCAGGGGGGGGAGACCCAGTACTTC. Encoded protein: CAISAQGGETQYF.

The V and J genes are TRBV5-3 and TRBJ2-7; D is possibly TRBD2 (5 bases). TRBV5-3 belongs to the ORF category, with a function that is uncertain. This CDR3 has 16 amino acids. The V and J ends lost 8 bases and 0 bases respectively, with 21 bases between them. The CDR3 reads CASSEGSGLSSYEQYF. The CDR3 nucleotides are TGTGCCAGTAGCGAAGGGAGCGGCCTTAGCTCCTACGAGCAGTACTTC.

This clonotype was seen only a few times. The rearrangement joins TRBV12-3 or TRBV12-4 to TRBJ2-3; no reliable D call. With 6 bases removed from V and 7 bases from J, the gap between germline ends came to 11 bases. The CDR3 spans 12 residues. Here the CDR3 reads CASSASAYTQYF. The DNA of the CDR3 is TGTGCCAGCAGCGCCTCAGCTTATACGCAGTATTTT.

This rearrangement joins TRBV5-5 to TRBJ2-2; D is uncertain. The germline CDR1 and CDR2 sequences are SGHKS and YYEKEE (reference sequence). The CDR3 contains 16 residues. Between the trimmed V and J ends, which lost 1 base and 1 base, there was a span of 11 bases. This CDR3 is CASSLRSLRNTGELFF. As DNA, the CDR3 is TGTGCCAGCAGCTTGAGATCCTTGAGGAACACCGGGGAGCTGTTTTTT.

This clonotype was recorded many times. This chain uses TRBV3-1 with TRBJ2-3; D call uncertain. Trimming took off 8 bases at V and 1 base at J, with 16 bases between the two ends. The V gene's germline CDR1 is LGHDT and CDR2 YNNKEL (reference sequence). The CDR3 is 15 amino acids. The CDR3 DNA reads as TGTGCCAGCGGCTTGGGATTCTCGGGCACAGATACGCAGTATTTT. This codes for CASGLGFSGTDTQYF.

In this sample, this clonotype turned up a few times. V gene TRBV12-3 or TRBV12-4 combines with J gene TRBJ1-1, with 8 nucleotides matching TRBD1. V shed 5 bases, J shed 0 bases, and the junction held 5 bases outside the gene matches. This CDR3 has 15 amino acids. The chain's CDR3 is CASSMGQVLNTEAFF. The CDR3 nucleotides read TGTGCCAGCAGTATGGGACAGGTCTTGAACACTGAAGCTTTCTTT.

The chain carries TRBV5-1 and TRBJ2-2; no firm D call. The CDR3 contains 16 residues. V lost 1 base, J lost 0 bases, and 10 bases lay in between. Per germline, CDR1 SGHRS and CDR2 YFSETQ. CDR3 sequence (DNA): TGCGCCAGCAGCTTGATGCAGATCGCGAACACCGGGGAGCTGTTTTTT. Translation: CASSLMQIANTGELFF.

This clonotype appeared many times. The chain couples TRBV2 to TRBJ1-2, with D uncertain. CDR1 and CDR2 from the germline V gene are SNHLY and FYNNEI. The CDR3 is made up of 13 amino acids. V dropped 9 bases and J dropped 3 bases, with 14 bases sitting between them. CDR3 loop: CARTTPGDYGYTF. In DNA form, the CDR3 reads TGTGCCAGGACCACCCCAGGAGACTATGGCTACACCTTC.

The chain couples TRBV20-1 to TRBJ2-7; 8 bases agree with TRBD1. The V gene end was trimmed by 3 bases and the J gene end by 2 bases; junction bases not matched to a gene: 15. The CDR3 has 17 amino acids. The germline gives CDR1 DFQATT, CDR2 SNEGSKA (reference sequence). CDR3 protein: CSASFPVDREETYEQYF. CDR3 DNA sequence: TGCAGTGCTAGTTTTCCGGTGGACAGGGAGGAGACCTACGAGCAGTACTTC.